The T cell receptor (beta chain) described here comes from a study of regulatory T cells in long-lasting Graves disease. Notes on the study in general: There were preferences for TRBV28, TRBJ1-2 and TRBJ2-5 in persistent disease. A greater number of public clonotypes (under 3,000) was shared by persistent patients than by new patients (about 990).

Time point meaning: persistent/refractory GD, antithyroid drugs over 5 years with positive TRAb. Extracted RNA from PBMCs served as the source of the TCR library. Tubes containing EDTA received 8 to 9.5 milliliters of drawn peripheral blood. Concerning this clonotype: Its target is not known.

CDR3 length equals 16 residues. Germline CDR1 DFQATT, CDR2 SNEGSKA (reference sequence). Trimming pared 3 bases from V and 3 bases from J, leaving 20 bases between. With iRepertoire HTBI primers and Arm-PCR of CDR3 regions, TCR beta libraries were built. TCRdb re-called the multiplex PCR reads through MiXCR, storing one row per CDR3 protein. The sample lists about 660,000 distinct CDR3 sequences, around 32% occurring once. Sample: peripheral blood mononuclear cells (PBMCs), taken when the disease was refractory, from a patient treated with antithyroid drugs. This rearrangement joins TRBV20-1 to TRBJ1-2; TRBD1 is a possible D gene (6 bases). The clonotype comes from a female donor with Graves disease. The CDR3, as DNA: TGCAGTGCTAGGCCGAGGGTAATTGGGGGCGACTATGGCTACACCTTC. Translated: CSARPRVIGGDYGYTF.